The rows below give T cell receptor beta chains drawn from one sample of a study of identical twins. TCRdb ran MiXCR on the 5' RACE reads and lists one entry per CDR3 protein. The sample lists a few hundred thousand distinct CDR3 sequences; more than 6.5% were seen once. The same data also went into a second study, on yellow fever vaccine responses in identical twins.

Sequencing was done on a sample of memory (CD45RO+) T cells sorted from blood. The source of these receptors is a woman between 18 and 30 years old in good health. Each CDR3 is given with its conserved first and last residue. The D gene is left open where the match is weak. The size field is filled for only some rows; it gives once, few, many or a size class.

d_call	j_call	clone_size	v_call	cdr3_aa	cdr3_nt
TRBD1	TRBJ2-4	-	TRBV2	CASSDHARTGKNIQYF	TGTGCCAGCAGTGATCATGCAAGGACAGGGAAAAACATTCAGTACTTC
-	TRBJ1-4	many	TRBV10-2	CASSGQLAEKLFF	TGCGCCAGCAGTGGGCAGTTGGCCGAAAAACTGTTTTTT
-	TRBJ1-1	-	TRBV4-1	CASSHPGANTEAFF	TGCGCCAGCAGCCATCCAGGGGCGAACACTGAAGCTTTCTTT
TRBD1	TRBJ1-2	few	TRBV24-1	CATSDRQGGEYGYTF	TGTGCCACCAGTGACCGACAGGGAGGGGAGTATGGCTACACCTTC
-	TRBJ1-2	few	TRBV6-2/TRBV6-3	CASSNRASYGYTF	TGTGCCAGCAGCAACAGGGCTTCCTATGGCTACACCTTC
-	TRBJ2-2	few	TRBV2	CASSDDNRVWANTGELFF	TGTGCCAGCAGTGATGATAACAGGGTATGGGCGAACACCGGGGAGCTGTTTTTT
-	TRBJ2-1	many	TRBV7-9	CASSPLAFSYNEQFF	TGTGCCAGCAGCCCCCTAGCGTTTTCCTACAATGAGCAGTTCTTC
-	TRBJ2-5	-	TRBV5-6	CASSSQRWTQYF	TGTGCCAGCAGCTCCCAGAGATGGACCCAGTACTTC
-	TRBJ1-2	many	TRBV20-1	CSASKEANYGYTF	TGCAGTGCATCTAAAGAAGCTAACTATGGCTACACCTTC
-	TRBJ1-2	many	TRBV3-1	CASSQENGYYGYTF	TGTGCCAGCAGCCAAGAAAACGGGTACTATGGCTACACCTTC
-	TRBJ2-2	few	TRBV6-5	CASRYDSWTGELFF	TGTGCCAGCAGGTACGACAGCTGGACCGGGGAGCTGTTTTTT
-	TRBJ2-3	-	TRBV5-1	CASSLVGAKETDTQYF	TGCGCCAGCAGCTTGGTCGGCGCCAAAGAGACAGATACGCAGTATTTT
TRBD1	TRBJ2-7	many	TRBV5-5	CASRLVAGQGSEQYF	TGTGCCAGCAGACTAGTGGCGGGACAGGGCTCCGAGCAGTACTTC
TRBD1	TRBJ1-5	many	TRBV6-1	CASRRTGQEVSNQPQHF	TGTGCCAGCAGGAGGACAGGCCAAGAGGTTAGCAATCAGCCCCAGCATTTT
-	TRBJ2-1	-	TRBV27	CASSLFMGGGGSSSYNEQFF	TGTGCCAGCAGTTTATTTATGGGGGGAGGGGGGTCAAGCTCCTACAATGAGCAGTTCTTC
-	TRBJ1-6	many	TRBV5-1	CASSPGQHSPLHF	TGCGCCAGCAGCCCCGGACAGCATTCACCCCTCCACTTT
TRBD1	TRBJ1-2	many	TRBV12-3/TRBV12-4	CALDRWAGYGYTF	TGTGCCTTGGACAGGTGGGCGGGCTATGGCTACACCTTC
TRBD2	TRBJ2-1	-	TRBV29-1	CSVEWWGLADYNEQFF	TGCAGCGTTGAATGGTGGGGACTAGCGGACTACAATGAGCAGTTCTTC
-	TRBJ1-3	few	TRBV16	CASSQIRGAGNTIYF	TGTGCCAGCAGCCAAATCCGAGGGGCTGGAAACACCATATATTTT
-	TRBJ1-2	-	TRBV3-1	CASSQDRYEAVRARTF	TGTGCCAGCAGCCAAGATCGGTATGAGGCGGTGAGGGCTCGCACCTTC
TRBD2	TRBJ2-7	many	TRBV29-1	CSSREGYEQYF	TGCAGCTCCCGGGAGGGCTACGAGCAGTACTTC
TRBD1	TRBJ1-4	many	TRBV5-1	CASSPGQGAMTNEKLFF	TGCGCCAGCAGCCCGGGACAGGGGGCGATGACTAATGAAAAACTGTTTTTT
-	TRBJ2-3	many	TRBV6-1	CASSATVRLDTQYF	TGTGCCAGCAGTGCGACAGTTCGTCTGGATACGCAGTATTTT
TRBD2	TRBJ2-1	-	TRBV12-3/TRBV12-4	CASSLRTSYNEQFF	TGTGCCAGCAGTCTAAGGACTAGCTACAATGAGCAGTTCTTC
-	TRBJ2-6	many	TRBV29-1	CSVVLSGANVLTF	TGCAGCGTTGTCCTCTCTGGGGCCAACGTCCTGACTTTC
-	TRBJ2-5	-	TRBV19	CASSIPGQETQYF	TGTGCCAGTAGTATACCTGGGCAAGAGACCCAGTACTTC
TRBD2	TRBJ2-2	many	TRBV4-1	CASSQASGLAGGGGELFF	TGCGCCAGCAGCCAAGCTTCGGGACTAGCGGGAGGGGGCGGGGAGCTGTTTTTT
-	TRBJ1-1	-	TRBV7-9	CAVRGDTNTEAFF	TGTGCCGTGAGAGGGGACACCAACACTGAAGCTTTCTTT
-	TRBJ1-1	few	TRBV20-1	CSASLTGLNTEAFF	TGCAGTGCTAGCCTGACAGGTTTGAACACTGAAGCTTTCTTT
-	TRBJ1-1	-	TRBV5-1	CASSLSAVLGTEAFF	TGCGCCAGCAGCTTGAGCGCGGTCCTGGGCACTGAAGCTTTCTTT
TRBD1	TRBJ1-5	many	TRBV4-2	CASSHGGQGGYNQPQHF	TGTGCCAGCAGCCATGGGGGACAGGGGGGATACAATCAGCCCCAGCATTTT
-	TRBJ1-1	few	TRBV5-1	CASSTAGLGEAFF	TGCGCCAGCAGCACCGCAGGGTTGGGCGAAGCTTTCTTT
-	TRBJ2-3	few	TRBV7-8	CASSYPGADTQYF	TGTGCCAGCAGCTACCCAGGGGCAGATACGCAGTATTTT
-	TRBJ1-1	many	TRBV12-3/TRBV12-4	CASSLAYTPYAFF	TGTGCCAGCAGTCTCGCCTATACACCCTACGCTTTCTTT
TRBD2	TRBJ2-7	-	TRBV7-9	CASSPSGLAGRYEQYF	TGTGCCAGCAGCCCATCTGGACTAGCGGGAAGGTACGAGCAGTACTTC
-	TRBJ2-7	-	TRBV20-1	CSAAGTPPGYEQYF	TGCAGTGCTGCCGGGACTCCCCCTGGGTACGAGCAGTACTTC
TRBD2	TRBJ2-1	few	TRBV20-1	CSASLAGDVNEQFF	TGCAGTGCGTCACTAGCGGGAGACGTAAATGAGCAGTTCTTC
TRBD1	TRBJ2-2	many	TRBV12-3/TRBV12-4	CASSKDRGDIGELFF	TGTGCCAGCAGCAAAGACAGGGGCGATATCGGGGAGCTGTTTTTT
TRBD1	TRBJ1-1	many	TRBV7-8	CASSLSRDRGWANTEAFF	TGTGCCAGCAGCCTGTCCCGGGACAGGGGGTGGGCTAACACTGAAGCTTTCTTT
-	TRBJ2-2	few	TRBV24-1	CATRPTYTGELFF	TGTGCCACCCGCCCCACTTACACCGGGGAGCTGTTTTTT
-	TRBJ2-1	many	TRBV5-1	CASSADANEQFF	TGCGCCAGCAGCGCGGATGCTAATGAGCAGTTCTTC
-	TRBJ2-3	few	TRBV11-2	CASSLRDTDTQYF	TGTGCCAGCAGCTTACGAGATACAGATACGCAGTATTTT
TRBD2	TRBJ2-7	-	TRBV20-1	CSARGEASGSYEQYF	TGCAGTGCTAGAGGGGAGGCTAGCGGGAGTTACGAGCAGTACTTC
-	TRBJ1-3	-	TRBV7-2	CASSPMGASGNTIYF	TGTGCCAGCAGCCCCATGGGGGCCTCTGGAAACACCATATATTTT
-	TRBJ2-3	few	TRBV25-1	CASSEDRTVDTQYF	TGTGCCAGCAGTGAAGACAGGACGGTAGATACGCAGTATTTT
-	TRBJ2-1	many	TRBV3-1	CASSHSPGGFEQFF	TGTGCCAGCAGCCACTCCCCCGGAGGTTTTGAGCAGTTCTTC
TRBD1	TRBJ2-1	many	TRBV3-1	CASSRGQGDEQFF	TGTGCCAGCAGCCGAGGACAGGGCGATGAGCAGTTCTTC
-	TRBJ2-5	few	TRBV5-5	CASSMEETQYF	TGTGCCAGCAGCATGGAAGAGACCCAGTACTTC
-	TRBJ2-7	many	TRBV12-3/TRBV12-4	CASSFEAGYEQYF	TGTGCCAGCAGTTTCGAAGCCGGCTACGAGCAGTACTTC
-	TRBJ2-7	many	TRBV5-1	CASSNSGDAQYF	TGCGCCAGCAGCAATAGTGGGGACGCGCAGTACTTC
-	TRBJ2-7	few	TRBV20-1	CSAINQPYEQYF	TGCAGTGCTATAAATCAGCCTTACGAGCAGTACTTC
TRBD2	TRBJ2-3	many	TRBV24-1	CATRDTLAGGIVDTQYF	TGTGCCACCAGGGATACCCTAGCGGGGGGTATTGTAGATACGCAGTATTTT
-	TRBJ2-1	many	TRBV7-9	CASSQQWNEQFF	TGTGCCAGCAGCCAGCAGTGGAATGAGCAGTTCTTC
-	TRBJ2-1	-	TRBV7-2	CASSGKSPPYNEQFF	TGTGCCAGCAGCGGGAAATCGCCTCCCTACAATGAGCAGTTCTTC
TRBD2	TRBJ2-7	few	TRBV6-1	CASSRGLAGGHEQYF	TGTGCCAGCAGTAGAGGACTAGCGGGAGGTCACGAGCAGTACTTC
-	TRBJ2-1	-	TRBV9	CASSVSGEYYNEQFF	TGTGCCAGCAGCGTCTCGGGGGAGTATTACAATGAGCAGTTCTTC
TRBD1	TRBJ2-3	-	TRBV27	CASRPRQGIADTQYF	TGTGCCAGCAGGCCCCGACAGGGGATCGCAGATACGCAGTATTTT
TRBD1	TRBJ2-4	many	TRBV7-8	CASSQGQDIQYF	TGTGCCAGCAGCCAAGGACAGGACATTCAGTACTTC
TRBD1	TRBJ2-2	-	TRBV20-1	CSAINRGWRTGELFF	TGCAGTGCCATTAACAGGGGTTGGAGGACCGGGGAGCTGTTTTTT
-	TRBJ2-5	many	TRBV10-1	CASSEAGKQETQYF	TGCGCCAGCAGTGAGGCGGGGAAACAAGAGACCCAGTACTTC